The present T cell receptor (beta chain) was sequenced within a study of cytomegalovirus exposure and HLA in healthy donors. Trimming shortened V by 5 bases and J by 3 bases, and 14 bases separated the two germline ends. The CDR3 is made up of 13 amino acids. Germline CDR1 and CDR2: SQVTM and ANQGSEA. PCR primers comprised 60 Vbeta and 13 Jbeta primers. Generated by immunoSEQ multiplex PCR, the TCRdb table keeps only in-frame clones and is missing some. The repertoire holds approximately 150,000 clones, with around 79% as singletons. The chain recombines TRBV29-1 with TRBJ2-7; a possible D gene is TRBD1 (7 bases). Sequencing was done on a sample of PBMCs. The receptor was isolated from a human donor in good health. The CDR3, as DNA: TGCAGCGTTCGGTGGCGGGACAGCTACGAGCAGTACTTC. Amino acids: CSVRWRDSYEQYF.